This note documents a single TCR beta chain sequence. These data belong to a study of blood T cell repertoires in COVID-19. Sequencing was performed with immunoSEQ multiplex PCR; in TCRdb, only in-frame clones are kept and a portion is missing. There are about half a million clones in the sample; approximately 92% occur only once, and around 0.95% lies in the top ten. The CDR3 is made up of 13 amino acids. V was trimmed by 10 bases and J by 1 base, leaving 11 bases between them. The germline V gene encodes CDR1 LNHDA and CDR2 SQIVND (reference sequence). The rearrangement uses TRBV19 and TRBJ2-1; possibly TRBD2 for D (6 bases). The clonotype was recovered from a man in his late teens or twenties with COVID-19, enrolled during active disease. Sequences were obtained from peripheral blood. This CDR3 is CATLGGSYNEQFF. The CDR3 nucleotides are TGTGCCACCCTAGGAGGGTCCTACAATGAGCAGTTCTTC.